The T cell receptor beta chain described here comes from a study of T cell repertoires in ileal Crohn's disease. This CDR3 comprises 12 residues. Germline CDR1 is GTSNPN and CDR2 is SVGIG (reference sequence). V was cut by 0 bases and J by 10 bases, with 9 bases left in between. The assay was immunoSEQ multiplex PCR, and TCRdb's table has in-frame clones only and misses some. The table shows about 60,000 clones, with about 89% occurring only once. Time point defined: neoterminal ileum biopsy at postoperative endoscopy, about 6 months after surgery. The chain uses TRBV30 and TRBJ1-4; D remains unclear. This TCR was sampled from an adult with Crohn's disease. The specimen sequenced was ileal tissue. The CDR3 here is CAWSVSEGKLFF. The DNA for the CDR3 is TGTGCCTGGAGTGTATCGGAGGGAAAACTGTTTTTT.